Below are 10 T cell receptor beta chains sequenced from a single sample in a study of OX40 agonist ivuxolimab in advanced cancers. TCRdb keeps only in-frame clones here, not all; method: immunoSEQ multiplex PCR. The table lists approximately 44,000 clones, over 80% of them singletons, with about 28% in the top ten. The sequences come from CD4+ or CD8+ T cells sorted from blood, collected in a trial of the OX40 agonist ivuxolimab. The receptors shown here come from an adult with an advanced solid tumor such as melanoma, head and neck, liver or kidney cancer.

The chain combines TRBV2 with TRBJ2-7, with D maybe TRBD1 (5 bases). V lost 1 base, J lost 3 bases, and 13 bases lay in between. Germline V CDR1 and CDR2: SNHLY, FYNNEI. CDR3 length: 15 amino acids. For the CDR3, the DNA is TGTGCCAGCAGTGAAGAAGGGGTCAGGGTCTACGAGCAGTACTTC. It specifies CASSEEGVRVYEQYF.

The gene calls are TRBV7-9 and TRBJ2-7, with D possibly being TRBD1 (6 bases). The V gene's germline CDR1 is SEHNR and CDR2 FQNEAQ (reference sequence). Trimming pared 6 bases from V and 6 bases from J, leaving 12 bases between. The CDR3 totals 12 residues. The CDR3: CASSRDRSEQYF. The CDR3 bases are TGTGCCAGCAGTCGAGACAGGAGCGAGCAGTACTTC.

The chain couples TRBV13 to TRBJ2-7; D not certain. The germline V gene has CDR1 PRHDT and CDR2 FYEKMQ (reference sequence). Trimming removed 3 bases from V and 3 bases from J, with 15 bases in between. The CDR3 covers 15 residues. As DNA, the CDR3 is TGTGCCAGCAGCTTTGACCTTGGCCGTAACTACGAGCAGTACTTC. Translated: CASSFDLGRNYEQYF.

The rearrangement joins TRBV29-1 to TRBJ2-7; TRBD2 aligns across 10 bases. This CDR3 is 14 amino acids long. The V gene's germline CDR1 is SQVTM and CDR2 ANQGSEA. The trim removed 4 bases at V and 0 bases at J, leaving 3 bases unmatched. CDR3 DNA sequence: TGCAGCGTTGGACTAGCGGGCAGCTCCTACGAGCAGTACTTC. Its translation is CSVGLAGSSYEQYF.

The rearrangement links TRBV27 to TRBJ1-5; a weak D match, TRBD1 (5 bases). V was shortened by 2 bases and J by 11 bases, with 16 bases between the two germline ends. Looked up from germline, CDR1 is MNHEY and CDR2 is SMNVEV (reference sequence). This CDR3 region has 14 residues. The CDR3 region has the DNA TGTGCCAGCAGTTTAGGAAAGGCTTTGGGGGCCCAGCATTTT. This translates into CASSLGKALGAQHF.

The J gene is TRBJ1-1, the V gene TRBV4-1; D is uncertain. V was cut by 4 bases and J by 3 bases, with 12 bases left in between. Looked up from germline, CDR1 is MGHRA and CDR2 is YSYEKL. The CDR3 totals 14 residues. The CDR3 loop is CASSLGGVDTEAFF. The CDR3 DNA is TGCGCCAGCAGCCTAGGTGGGGTTGACACTGAAGCTTTCTTT.

The J gene is TRBJ2-7, the V gene TRBV7-9; the match to TRBD2 covers 7 bases. Trimming took 7 bases from V and 2 from J; bases not matched to a gene: 5. In germline, CDR1 is SEHNR, CDR2 FQNEAQ (reference sequence). The CDR3 totals 13 residues. The CDR3 here is CASTVGRAYEQYF. CDR3 DNA: TGTGCCAGCACCGTGGGGAGGGCCTACGAGCAGTACTTC.

As concerns this clone: The junction and the germline gene differ at one end; a read error may be behind it. The chain employs TRBV5-5 and TRBJ2-3; 13 nucleotides match TRBD2. This CDR3 has 17 residues. In germline, CDR1 is SGHKS, CDR2 YYEKEE (reference sequence). The CDR3 here is CASSQSGTSGKQDTQYF. The CDR3 DNA sequence: TGCGCCAGCAGCCAATCAGGGACTAGCGGGAAGCAAGATACGCAGTATTTT.

This chain uses TRBV7-9 with TRBJ2-2; no reliable D call. This CDR3 is built from 15 residues. The germline gives CDR1 SEHNR, CDR2 FQNEAQ (reference sequence). Deletions cut 0 bases from V and 2 bases from J, with 7 bases between. CDR3 sequence reads: CASSLALGNTGELFF. CDR3 coding DNA: TGTGCCAGCAGCTTAGCGCTCGGAAACACCGGGGAGCTGTTTTTT.

The chain uses TRBV6-1 and TRBJ2-3, with 9 bases lining up with TRBD2. V shed 4 bases, J shed 1 base, and the junction held 3 bases outside the gene matches. Germline CDR1 reads MNHNS; CDR2 reads SASEGT. The CDR3 length is 15 residues. The DNA for the CDR3 is TGTGCCAGCAGTGCACTAGCGGGTGGCACAGATACGCAGTATTTT. Translation gives CASSALAGGTDTQYF.